This is a list of T cell receptor beta chains from one sample in a study. TCRdb reprocessed the 5' RACE reads via MiXCR and lists one record per CDR3 protein. This sample carries over 55,000 distinct CDR3 sequences, around 30% of them seen once, and the ten largest clones take 2% to 2.5%. Input material: tumor-infiltrating naive CD4+ T cells sorted from the breast tumor. These receptor sequences come from a female donor with breast cancer. Each CDR3 is given without its conserved first and last residue.

v_call: TRBV12-3/TRBV12-4; j_call: TRBJ1-3; cdr3_aa: ASSLLGSAGSGNTIY
v_call: TRBV20-1; j_call: TRBJ2-1; cdr3_aa: SAPTSGRAFGEQF
v_call: TRBV6-1; j_call: TRBJ2-1; cdr3_aa: ASSRDRDNEQF
v_call: TRBV20-1; j_call: TRBJ2-1; cdr3_aa: SGASASGSNEQF
v_call: TRBV30; j_call: TRBJ2-1; cdr3_aa: AWSGDRRLSEQF
v_call: TRBV5-1; j_call: TRBJ1-1; cdr3_aa: ASSGIQGNTEAF
v_call: TRBV10-3; j_call: TRBJ2-3; cdr3_aa: AIEDSAPNTDTQY
v_call: TRBV7-2; j_call: TRBJ2-3; cdr3_aa: ASSGLRTDTQY
v_call: TRBV20-1; j_call: TRBJ1-5; cdr3_aa: SARDRRAGNLLNQPQH
v_call: TRBV6-5; j_call: TRBJ2-3; cdr3_aa: ASTTASRLDTQY
v_call: TRBV25-1; j_call: TRBJ2-1; cdr3_aa: ASSDKGSCNEQF
v_call: TRBV2; j_call: TRBJ1-5; cdr3_aa: ASSYRGGIAQPQH
v_call: TRBV27; j_call: TRBJ2-3; cdr3_aa: ASSYGTSGRSTNTQY
v_call: TRBV20-1; j_call: TRBJ2-1; cdr3_aa: SARSWLYYNEQF
v_call: TRBV20-1; j_call: TRBJ1-3; cdr3_aa: SATRPFGNTIY
v_call: TRBV6-5; j_call: TRBJ2-5; cdr3_aa: ASSNRALPETQY
v_call: TRBV30; j_call: TRBJ1-5; cdr3_aa: AWSYKGTVYQPQH
v_call: TRBV6-2/TRBV6-3; j_call: TRBJ2-3; cdr3_aa: ASRLGSDTQY
v_call: TRBV4-1; j_call: TRBJ2-4; cdr3_aa: ASSQEGGGTNIQY
v_call: TRBV9; j_call: TRBJ2-5; cdr3_aa: ASSVASGGPQY
v_call: TRBV30; j_call: TRBJ1-4; cdr3_aa: AWNGRGQEKLF
v_call: TRBV2; j_call: TRBJ1-4; cdr3_aa: ASSEQGGGLGKLF